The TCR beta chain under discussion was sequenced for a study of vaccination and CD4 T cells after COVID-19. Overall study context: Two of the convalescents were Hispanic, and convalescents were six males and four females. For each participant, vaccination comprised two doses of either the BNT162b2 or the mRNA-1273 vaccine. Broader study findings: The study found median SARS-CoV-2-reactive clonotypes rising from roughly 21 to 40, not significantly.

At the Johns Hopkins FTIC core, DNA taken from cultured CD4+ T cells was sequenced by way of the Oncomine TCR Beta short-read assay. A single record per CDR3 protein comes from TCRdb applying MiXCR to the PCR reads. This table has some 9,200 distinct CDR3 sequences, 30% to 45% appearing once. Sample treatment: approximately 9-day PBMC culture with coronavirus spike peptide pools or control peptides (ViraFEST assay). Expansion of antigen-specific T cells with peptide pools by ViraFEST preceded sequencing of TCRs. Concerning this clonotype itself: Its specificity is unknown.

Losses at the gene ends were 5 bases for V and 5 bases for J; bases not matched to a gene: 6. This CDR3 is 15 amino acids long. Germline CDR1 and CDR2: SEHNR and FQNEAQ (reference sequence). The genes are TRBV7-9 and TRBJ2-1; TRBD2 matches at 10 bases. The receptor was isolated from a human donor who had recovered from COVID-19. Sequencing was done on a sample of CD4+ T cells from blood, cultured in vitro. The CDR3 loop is CASSLRTSGDNEQFF. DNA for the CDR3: TGTGCCAGCAGCCTAAGGACTAGCGGTGACAATGAGCAGTTCTTC.